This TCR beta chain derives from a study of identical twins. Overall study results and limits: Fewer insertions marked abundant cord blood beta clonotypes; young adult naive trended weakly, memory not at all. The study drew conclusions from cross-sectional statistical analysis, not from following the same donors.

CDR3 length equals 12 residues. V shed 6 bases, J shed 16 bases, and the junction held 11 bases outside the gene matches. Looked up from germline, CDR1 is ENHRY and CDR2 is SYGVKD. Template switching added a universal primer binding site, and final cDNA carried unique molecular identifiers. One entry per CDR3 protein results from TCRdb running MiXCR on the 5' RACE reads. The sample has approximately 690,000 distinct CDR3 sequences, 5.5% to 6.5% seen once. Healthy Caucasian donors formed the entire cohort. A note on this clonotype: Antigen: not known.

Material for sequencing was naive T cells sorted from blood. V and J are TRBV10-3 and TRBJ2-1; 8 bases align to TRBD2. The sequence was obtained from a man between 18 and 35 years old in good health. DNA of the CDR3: TGTGCCATCAGAGGGTCTAGCGGGCGCACTTTCTTC. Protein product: CAIRGSSGRTFF.